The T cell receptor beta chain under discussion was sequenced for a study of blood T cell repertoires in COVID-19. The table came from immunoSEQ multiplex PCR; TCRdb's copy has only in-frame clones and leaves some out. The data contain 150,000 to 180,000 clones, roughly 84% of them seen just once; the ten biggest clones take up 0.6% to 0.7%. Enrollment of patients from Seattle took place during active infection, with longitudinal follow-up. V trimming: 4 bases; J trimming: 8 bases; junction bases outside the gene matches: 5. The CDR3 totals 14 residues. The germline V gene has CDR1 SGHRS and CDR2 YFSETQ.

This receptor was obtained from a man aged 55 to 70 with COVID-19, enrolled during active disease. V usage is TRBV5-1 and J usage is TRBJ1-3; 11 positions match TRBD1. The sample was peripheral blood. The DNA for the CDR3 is TGCGCCAGCAGCGAGGACAGGGGGCTATACACCATATATTTT. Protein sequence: CASSEDRGLYTIYF.